This T cell receptor beta chain was profiled in a study of a mutant IDH1 vaccine in newly diagnosed glioma. TCRdb's table, derived via immunoSEQ multiplex PCR, lists solely in-frame clones and lacks some. The sample consists of approximately 24,000 clones, approximately 80% of them appearing once. In the case of this clone: What it recognizes is unknown.

Described time point: week 11, during vaccination. The investigators gave 300 ug of mutant IDH1 20-mer peptide in each vaccine dose, together with topical imiquimod. V was pared by 3 bases and J by 4 bases, with 9 bases between. Germline assignment: CDR1 SEHNR and CDR2 FQNEAQ (reference sequence). The CDR3 sequence is 13 residues long. This clonotype originated in a woman aged 18-29 years with glioma. Sample: PBMCs, taken from a glioma patient whose treatment included an IDH1 peptide vaccine. The chain couples TRBV7-9 to TRBJ1-1, with D possibly TRBD1 on 6 matching bases. DNA of the CDR3: TGTGCCAGCAGCTTGCAGGGGAGCACTGAAGCTTTCTTT. It yields the protein CASSLQGSTEAFF.